This is a list of T cell receptor beta chains from one sample in a study of shared clonotypes between healthy human individuals. The data were produced by immunoSEQ multiplex PCR, yet TCRdb's version contains in-frame clones alone and is incomplete. The top ten clones hold around 1.1% of a sample with around 2,000,000 clones, approximately 94% of them seen once. Sequencing used naive CD8+ T cells sorted from blood. Receptor source: a man aged 18 to 30 in good health. CDR3s include the opening cysteine and the closing phenylalanine or tryptophan. A D gene is named only where the DNA matches it firmly. Rows give clone size only sometimes, using once, few, many, or a class for an expanded clone.

V gene: TRBV30; clone size: few; D gene: -; J gene: TRBJ2-7; CDR3 protein: CAWSDLGHEQYF; CDR3 DNA: TGTGCCTGGAGTGATTTGGGTCACGAGCAGTACTTC
V gene: TRBV4-1; clone size: -; D gene: TRBD2; J gene: TRBJ2-7; CDR3 protein: CASSPRGGWGSYEQYF; CDR3 DNA: TGCGCCAGCAGCCCTAGGGGAGGGTGGGGTTCCTACGAGCAGTACTTC
V gene: TRBV4-3; clone size: -; D gene: TRBD2; J gene: TRBJ2-7; CDR3 protein: CASSQGLAGTYEQYF; CDR3 DNA: TGCGCCAGCAGCCAAGGGCTAGCGGGGACCTACGAGCAGTACTTC
V gene: TRBV6-1; clone size: -; D gene: -; J gene: TRBJ2-3; CDR3 protein: CASSEGSRLSTDTQYF; CDR3 DNA: TGTGCCAGCAGTGAAGGTAGTAGGCTAAGCACAGATACGCAGTATTTT
V gene: TRBV13; clone size: -; D gene: TRBD2; J gene: TRBJ2-3; CDR3 protein: CASSLVASGGDTQYF; CDR3 DNA: TGTGCCAGCAGCTTAGTCGCTAGCGGGGGAGATACGCAGTATTTT
V gene: TRBV7-2; clone size: -; D gene: -; J gene: TRBJ2-7; CDR3 protein: CASSLAFQASYEQYF; CDR3 DNA: TGTGCCAGCAGCTTAGCTTTCCAGGCTTCCTACGAGCAGTACTTC
V gene: TRBV6-1; clone size: -; D gene: -; J gene: TRBJ1-2; CDR3 protein: CASSEGVGILTF; CDR3 DNA: TGTGCCAGCAGTGAAGGGGTCGGCATTTTGACCTTC
V gene: TRBV5-3; clone size: -; D gene: TRBD2; J gene: TRBJ2-1; CDR3 protein: CARSLAGGPYNEQFF; CDR3 DNA: TGTGCCAGAAGCTTGGCGGGAGGGCCCTACAATGAGCAGTTCTTC
V gene: TRBV5-4; clone size: -; D gene: -; J gene: TRBJ1-5; CDR3 protein: CASSSGNNQPQHF; CDR3 DNA: TGTGCCAGCAGCTCCGGGAATAATCAGCCCCAGCATTTT
V gene: TRBV2; clone size: -; D gene: TRBD2; J gene: TRBJ2-7; CDR3 protein: CASSGTSGPYEQYF; CDR3 DNA: TGTGCCAGCAGTGGGACTAGCGGACCCTACGAGCAGTACTTC
V gene: TRBV29-1; clone size: -; D gene: -; J gene: TRBJ2-3; CDR3 protein: CSVGTLGSDTQYF; CDR3 DNA: TGCAGCGTTGGAACCCTCGGGTCTGATACGCAGTATTTT
V gene: TRBV7-9; clone size: -; D gene: -; J gene: TRBJ2-3; CDR3 protein: CASSPVNTDTQYF; CDR3 DNA: TGTGCCAGCAGCCCGGTAAACACAGATACGCAGTATTTT
V gene: TRBV25-1; clone size: -; D gene: -; J gene: TRBJ2-3; CDR3 protein: CASSEYRPADTQYF; CDR3 DNA: TGTGCCAGCAGTGAATATCGGCCTGCAGATACGCAGTATTTT
V gene: TRBV28; clone size: -; D gene: TRBD1; J gene: TRBJ2-7; CDR3 protein: CASSLGGQGYEQYF; CDR3 DNA: TGTGCCAGCAGTTTAGGGGGACAGGGTTACGAGCAGTACTTC
V gene: TRBV4-2; clone size: -; D gene: -; J gene: TRBJ1-6; CDR3 protein: CASSHMGTAYNSPLHF; CDR3 DNA: TGTGCCAGCAGCCATATGGGAACAGCCTATAATTCACCCCTCCACTTT
V gene: TRBV5-6; clone size: -; D gene: -; J gene: TRBJ2-1; CDR3 protein: CASSKSYNEQFF; CDR3 DNA: TGTGCCAGCAGCAAAAGTTACAATGAGCAGTTCTTC
V gene: TRBV11-2; clone size: -; D gene: -; J gene: TRBJ2-7; CDR3 protein: CASSPSYGLYEQYF; CDR3 DNA: TGTGCCAGCAGCCCAAGCTACGGGCTCTACGAGCAGTACTTC
V gene: TRBV28; clone size: -; D gene: -; J gene: TRBJ2-7; CDR3 protein: CASSFLGYEQYF; CDR3 DNA: TGTGCCAGCAGTTTTCTGGGCTACGAGCAGTACTTC
V gene: TRBV5-1; clone size: -; D gene: -; J gene: TRBJ1-2; CDR3 protein: CASAPGGLTPGLFPHTF; CDR3 DNA: TGCGCCAGCGCCCCCGGAGGGCTAACCCCAGGGCTATTTCCCCACACCTTC
V gene: TRBV9; clone size: -; D gene: -; J gene: TRBJ2-1; CDR3 protein: CASSVGQGPGNEQFF; CDR3 DNA: TGTGCCAGCAGCGTAGGCCAGGGCCCCGGAAATGAGCAGTTCTTC
V gene: TRBV7-9; clone size: -; D gene: TRBD2; J gene: TRBJ2-2; CDR3 protein: CASSTGLADTGELFF; CDR3 DNA: TGTGCCAGCAGCACCGGACTAGCGGATACCGGGGAGCTGTTTTTT
V gene: TRBV15; clone size: -; D gene: -; J gene: TRBJ2-3; CDR3 protein: CATSSGNWDPDTQYF; CDR3 DNA: TGTGCCACCAGCAGTGGGAATTGGGATCCAGATACGCAGTATTTT
V gene: TRBV14; clone size: -; D gene: -; J gene: TRBJ2-3; CDR3 protein: CASGRGPPDTQYF; CDR3 DNA: TGTGCCAGCGGCCGGGGGCCCCCAGATACGCAGTATTTT
V gene: TRBV9; clone size: -; D gene: TRBD2; J gene: TRBJ2-7; CDR3 protein: CASSVGGWNSEQYF; CDR3 DNA: TGTGCCAGCAGCGTGGGGGGGTGGAACTCCGAGCAGTACTTC
V gene: TRBV9; clone size: -; D gene: TRBD1; J gene: TRBJ1-4; CDR3 protein: CASSVDQGAGEKLFF; CDR3 DNA: TGTGCCAGCAGCGTAGACCAGGGGGCAGGTGAAAAACTGTTTTTT
V gene: TRBV30; clone size: once; D gene: -; J gene: TRBJ2-7; CDR3 protein: CAWSDEPDHRDEQYF; CDR3 DNA: TGTGCCTGGAGTGACGAACCGGATCATCGGGACGAGCAGTACTTC
V gene: TRBV10-2; clone size: -; D gene: -; J gene: TRBJ2-7; CDR3 protein: CASSEGAGSSYEQYF; CDR3 DNA: TGCGCCAGCAGTGAGGGGGCAGGTAGCTCCTACGAGCAGTACTTC
V gene: TRBV5-4; clone size: few; D gene: TRBD1; J gene: TRBJ1-1; CDR3 protein: CASSPGQGANTEAFF; CDR3 DNA: TGTGCCAGCAGCCCTGGACAGGGAGCGAACACTGAAGCTTTCTTT
V gene: TRBV2; clone size: -; D gene: -; J gene: TRBJ1-3; CDR3 protein: CASKEGKASGNTIYF; CDR3 DNA: TGTGCCAGCAAGGAGGGAAAGGCCTCTGGAAACACCATATATTTT
V gene: TRBV9; clone size: -; D gene: TRBD2; J gene: TRBJ2-3; CDR3 protein: CASSVGTSVVRDTQYF; CDR3 DNA: TGTGCCAGCAGCGTAGGAACTAGCGTGGTTCGAGATACGCAGTATTTT
V gene: TRBV6-5; clone size: -; D gene: -; J gene: TRBJ2-7; CDR3 protein: CASSPLAKPSHEQYF; CDR3 DNA: TGTGCCAGCAGCCCACTGGCGAAACCTAGCCACGAGCAGTACTTC
V gene: TRBV13; clone size: -; D gene: TRBD1; J gene: TRBJ2-7; CDR3 protein: CASSSRQGKGSYEQYF; CDR3 DNA: TGTGCCAGCAGCTCGAGACAGGGCAAAGGCTCCTACGAGCAGTACTTC
V gene: TRBV12-5; clone size: -; D gene: -; J gene: TRBJ2-5; CDR3 protein: CASGFDGIQETQYF; CDR3 DNA: TGTGCTAGTGGTTTCGATGGAATCCAAGAGACCCAGTACTTC
V gene: TRBV9; clone size: -; D gene: TRBD1; J gene: TRBJ2-1; CDR3 protein: CASRNGTGTDEQFF; CDR3 DNA: TGTGCCAGCAGAAACGGGACAGGGACGGATGAGCAGTTCTTC
V gene: TRBV29-1; clone size: -; D gene: -; J gene: TRBJ2-7; CDR3 protein: CSVEEAAGSGYEQYF; CDR3 DNA: TGCAGCGTTGAAGAAGCGGCAGGGAGCGGCTACGAGCAGTACTTC
V gene: TRBV27; clone size: -; D gene: -; J gene: TRBJ2-4; CDR3 protein: CASSGTSNIQYF; CDR3 DNA: TGTGCCAGCAGTGGAACTAGCAACATTCAGTACTTC
V gene: TRBV6-5; clone size: -; D gene: -; J gene: TRBJ1-5; CDR3 protein: CASSYDQGAGNQPQHF; CDR3 DNA: TGTGCCAGCAGTTATGACCAGGGTGCGGGCAATCAGCCCCAGCATTTT
V gene: TRBV6-1; clone size: -; D gene: -; J gene: TRBJ2-3; CDR3 protein: CASSDGTGVVSGYF; CDR3 DNA: TGTGCCAGCAGTGACGGGACGGGGGTCGTATCTGGGTATTTT
V gene: TRBV6-5; clone size: -; D gene: -; J gene: TRBJ2-7; CDR3 protein: CASSYTGTEQYF; CDR3 DNA: TGTGCCAGCAGTTATACGGGGACCGAGCAGTACTTC
V gene: TRBV6-6; clone size: -; D gene: TRBD2; J gene: TRBJ2-7; CDR3 protein: CATGGGSYEQYF; CDR3 DNA: TGTGCCACCGGGGGGGGATCCTACGAGCAGTACTTC
V gene: TRBV19; clone size: -; D gene: -; J gene: TRBJ2-7; CDR3 protein: CASSPLEGLYEQYF; CDR3 DNA: TGTGCCAGTAGCCCGCTAGAGGGACTCTACGAGCAGTACTTC
V gene: TRBV27; clone size: -; D gene: TRBD2; J gene: TRBJ2-7; CDR3 protein: CASSFWVGGLDEQYF; CDR3 DNA: TGTGCCAGCAGTTTTTGGGTGGGAGGGCTCGACGAGCAGTACTTC
V gene: TRBV27; clone size: -; D gene: -; J gene: TRBJ2-1; CDR3 protein: CASSLVRGIGNEQFF; CDR3 DNA: TGTGCCAGCAGTTTAGTTCGGGGAATCGGCAATGAGCAGTTCTTC
V gene: TRBV9; clone size: -; D gene: TRBD1; J gene: TRBJ2-2; CDR3 protein: CASSANRQGPDTGELFF; CDR3 DNA: TGTGCCAGCAGCGCCAACAGACAGGGCCCGGACACCGGGGAGCTGTTTTTT
V gene: TRBV14; clone size: -; D gene: -; J gene: TRBJ1-2; CDR3 protein: CASSQASSFYGYTF; CDR3 DNA: TGTGCCAGCAGCCAGGCCAGCTCATTCTATGGCTACACCTTC
V gene: TRBV5-1; clone size: -; D gene: TRBD1; J gene: TRBJ2-1; CDR3 protein: CASSAMGQGGREGEFF; CDR3 DNA: TGCGCCAGCAGCGCGATGGGACAGGGAGGGCGTGAAGGGGAGTTCTTC
V gene: TRBV19; clone size: -; D gene: -; J gene: TRBJ2-7; CDR3 protein: CASTPGTGAYEQYF; CDR3 DNA: TGTGCCAGTACCCCGGGTACAGGAGCCTACGAGCAGTACTTC
V gene: TRBV27; clone size: -; D gene: TRBD1; J gene: TRBJ1-1; CDR3 protein: CATGTVNTEAFF; CDR3 DNA: TGTGCCACCGGGACAGTAAACACTGAAGCTTTCTTT
V gene: TRBV7-9; clone size: -; D gene: -; J gene: TRBJ2-7; CDR3 protein: CASSSGPRGEQYF; CDR3 DNA: TGTGCCAGCAGCTCTGGACCGAGGGGAGAGCAGTACTTC
V gene: TRBV27; clone size: -; D gene: -; J gene: TRBJ1-2; CDR3 protein: CASSFDRWLGYTF; CDR3 DNA: TGTGCCAGCAGTTTCGACAGGTGGTTAGGCTACACCTTC
V gene: TRBV7-3; clone size: once; D gene: -; J gene: TRBJ2-3; CDR3 protein: CASSLWGNPDTQYF; CDR3 DNA: TGTGCCAGCAGCTTATGGGGGAATCCAGATACGCAGTATTTT
V gene: TRBV30; clone size: -; D gene: TRBD1; J gene: TRBJ1-3; CDR3 protein: CAWDPGQGGNTIYF; CDR3 DNA: TGTGCCTGGGATCCGGGACAGGGGGGAAACACCATATATTTT
V gene: TRBV5-6; clone size: -; D gene: TRBD1; J gene: TRBJ2-7; CDR3 protein: CASSFDRGYEQYF; CDR3 DNA: TGTGCCAGCAGCTTTGACAGGGGCTACGAGCAGTACTTC
V gene: TRBV10-1; clone size: -; D gene: -; J gene: TRBJ2-7; CDR3 protein: CASSEKGPGYEQYF; CDR3 DNA: TGCGCCAGCAGTGAGAAGGGTCCGGGGTACGAGCAGTACTTC
V gene: TRBV27; clone size: -; D gene: TRBD1; J gene: TRBJ2-7; CDR3 protein: CASSLIPAQGYYEQYF; CDR3 DNA: TGTGCCAGCAGTTTAATACCGGCACAGGGGTACTACGAGCAGTACTTC